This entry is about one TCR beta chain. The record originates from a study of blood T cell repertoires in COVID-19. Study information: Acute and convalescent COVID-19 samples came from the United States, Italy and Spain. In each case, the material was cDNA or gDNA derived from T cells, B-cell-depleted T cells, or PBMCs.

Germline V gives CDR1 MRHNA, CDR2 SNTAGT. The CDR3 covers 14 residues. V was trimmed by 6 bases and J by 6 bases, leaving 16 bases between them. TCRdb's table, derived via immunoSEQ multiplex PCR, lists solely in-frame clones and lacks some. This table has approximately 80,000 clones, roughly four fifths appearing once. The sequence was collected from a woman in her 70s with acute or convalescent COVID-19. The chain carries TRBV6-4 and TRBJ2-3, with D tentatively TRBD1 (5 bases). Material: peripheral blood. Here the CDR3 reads CASSRVVAGDTQYF. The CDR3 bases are TGTGCCAGCAGCCGGGTCGTAGCAGGGGATACGCAGTATTTT.